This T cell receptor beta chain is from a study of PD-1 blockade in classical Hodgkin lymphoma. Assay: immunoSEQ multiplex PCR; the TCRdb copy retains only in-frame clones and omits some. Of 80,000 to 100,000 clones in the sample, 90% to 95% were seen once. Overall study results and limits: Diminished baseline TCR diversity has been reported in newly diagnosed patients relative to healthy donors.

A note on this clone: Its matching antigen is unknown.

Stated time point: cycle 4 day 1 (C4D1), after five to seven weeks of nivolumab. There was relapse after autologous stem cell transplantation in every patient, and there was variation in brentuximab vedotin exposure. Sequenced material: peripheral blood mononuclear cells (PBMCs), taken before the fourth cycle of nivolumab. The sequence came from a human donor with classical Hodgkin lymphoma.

CDR3 region: CASRSVNTEAFF. For the CDR3, the DNA is TGCGCCAGCAGAAGTGTGAACACTGAAGCTTTCTTT. This chain links TRBV10-2 with TRBJ1-1; D is unclear. The germline V gene has CDR1 WSHSY and CDR2 SAAADI. The V and J ends lost 6 bases and 0 bases respectively, with 5 bases between them. This CDR3 has 12 residues.